The sequence of this T cell receptor beta chain was determined in a study of identical twins. It was template switching that added a universal primer site, and there were unique molecular identifiers on the cDNA. TCRdb re-analysed the 5' RACE reads in MiXCR, keeping a single row per CDR3 protein. Of about 900,000 distinct CDR3 sequences listed, around an eighth were seen once; the top ten hold roughly 1.6%. This clonotype appeared a few times. Germline V gene lookup returns CDR1 SGHRS and CDR2 YFSETQ. V lost 0 bases and J lost 0, with 12 bases in between. The CDR3 has 16 amino acids. These data also formed part of another study, on yellow fever vaccine responses in identical twins.

Sequencing used PBMCs. The sequence derives from a woman under 30 in good health. The genes are TRBV5-1 and TRBJ1-1, with D unclear. The CDR3 nucleotides read TGCGCCAGCAGCTTGGCTTTGGGAAGGATGAACACTGAAGCTTTCTTT. It yields the protein CASSLALGRMNTEAFF.